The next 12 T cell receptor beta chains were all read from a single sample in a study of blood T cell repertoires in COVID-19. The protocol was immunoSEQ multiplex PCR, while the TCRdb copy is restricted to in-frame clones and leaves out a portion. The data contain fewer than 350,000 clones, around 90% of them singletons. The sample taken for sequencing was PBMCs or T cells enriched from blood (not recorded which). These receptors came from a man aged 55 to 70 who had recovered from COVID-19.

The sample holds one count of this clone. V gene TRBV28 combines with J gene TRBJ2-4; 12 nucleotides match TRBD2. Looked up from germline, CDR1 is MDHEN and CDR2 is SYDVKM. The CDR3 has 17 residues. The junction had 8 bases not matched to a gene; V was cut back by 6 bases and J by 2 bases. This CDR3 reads CASRAPTSGSTKNIQYF. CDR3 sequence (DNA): TGTGCCAGCAGAGCCCCGACTAGCGGGAGTACCAAAAACATTCAGTACTTC.

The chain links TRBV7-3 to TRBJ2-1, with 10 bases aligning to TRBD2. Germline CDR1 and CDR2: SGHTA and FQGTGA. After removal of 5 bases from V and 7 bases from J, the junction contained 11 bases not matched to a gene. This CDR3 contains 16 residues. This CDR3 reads CASSTPGLAGANEQFF. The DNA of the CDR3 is TGTGCCAGCAGCACCCCCGGTCTAGCGGGAGCTAATGAGCAGTTCTTC.

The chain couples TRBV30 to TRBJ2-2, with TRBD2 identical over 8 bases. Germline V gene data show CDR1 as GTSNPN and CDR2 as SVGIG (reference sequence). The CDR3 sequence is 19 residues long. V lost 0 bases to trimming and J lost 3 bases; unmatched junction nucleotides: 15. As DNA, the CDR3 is TGTGCCTGGAGTGTACGGAATTCGGCAGCGGGAGCCTACACCGGGGAGCTGTTTTTT. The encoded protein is CAWSVRNSAAGAYTGELFF.

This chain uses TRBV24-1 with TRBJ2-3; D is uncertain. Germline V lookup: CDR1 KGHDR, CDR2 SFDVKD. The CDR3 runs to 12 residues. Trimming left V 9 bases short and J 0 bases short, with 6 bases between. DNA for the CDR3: TGTGCCACCGGGCCTAGCACAGATACGCAGTATTTT. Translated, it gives CATGPSTDTQYF.

CDR3 in DNA: TGTGCCAGCTCACCAATCCAGCGGGACGAGCAGTACTTC. This encodes CASSPIQRDEQYF. V and J are TRBV18 and TRBJ2-7; D might be TRBD2 (6 bases). Germline loops: CDR1 KGHSH, CDR2 LQKENI. Trimming removed 2 bases at V and 5 bases at J, with 10 bases between. This CDR3 region has 13 residues.

As DNA, the CDR3 is TGTGCCAGCAGTGAAGCGCCAAACAGACCTAATGAAAAACTGTTTTTT. This gives the protein CASSEAPNRPNEKLFF. The chain combines TRBV6-1 with TRBJ1-4; D remains ambiguous. CDR3 length: 16 amino acids. The V gene's germline CDR1 is MNHNS and CDR2 SASEGT. Trimming left V 0 bases short and J 3 bases short, with 11 bases between.

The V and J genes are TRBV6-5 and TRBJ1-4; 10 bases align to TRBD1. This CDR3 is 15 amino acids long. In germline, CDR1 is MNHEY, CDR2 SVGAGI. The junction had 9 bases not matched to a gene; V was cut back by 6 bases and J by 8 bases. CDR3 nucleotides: TGTGCCAGCAGCTTGCTTCCGGGACAGGGGGAAAAACTGTTTTTT. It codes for CASSLLPGQGEKLFF.

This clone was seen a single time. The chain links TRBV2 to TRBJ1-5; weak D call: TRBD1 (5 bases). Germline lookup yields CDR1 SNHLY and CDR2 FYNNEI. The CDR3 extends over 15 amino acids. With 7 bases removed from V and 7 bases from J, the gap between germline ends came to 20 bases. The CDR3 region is CASTIGSGAVQPQHF. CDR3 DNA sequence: TGTGCCAGCACCATCGGTAGCGGGGCGGTACAGCCCCAGCATTTT.

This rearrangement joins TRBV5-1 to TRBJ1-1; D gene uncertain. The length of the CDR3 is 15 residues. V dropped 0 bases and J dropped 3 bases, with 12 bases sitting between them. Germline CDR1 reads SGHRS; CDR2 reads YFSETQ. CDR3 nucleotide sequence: TGCGCCAGCAGCTTGGGTTTGGGGAGATACACTGAAGCTTTCTTT. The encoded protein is CASSLGLGRYTEAFF.

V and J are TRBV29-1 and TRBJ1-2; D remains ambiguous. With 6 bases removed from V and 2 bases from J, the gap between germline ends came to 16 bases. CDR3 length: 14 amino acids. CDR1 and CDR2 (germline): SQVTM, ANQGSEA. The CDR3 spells CSVFGEHENYGYTF. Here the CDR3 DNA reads TGCAGCGTATTCGGGGAGCACGAGAACTATGGCTACACCTTC.

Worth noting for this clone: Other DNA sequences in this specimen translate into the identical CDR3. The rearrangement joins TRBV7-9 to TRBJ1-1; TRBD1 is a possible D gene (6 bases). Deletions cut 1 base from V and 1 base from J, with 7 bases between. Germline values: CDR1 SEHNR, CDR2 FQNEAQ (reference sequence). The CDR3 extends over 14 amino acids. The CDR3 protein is CASSLVTGNTEAFF. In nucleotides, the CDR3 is TGTGCCAGCAGCTTAGTGACAGGGAACACTGAAGCTTTCTTT.

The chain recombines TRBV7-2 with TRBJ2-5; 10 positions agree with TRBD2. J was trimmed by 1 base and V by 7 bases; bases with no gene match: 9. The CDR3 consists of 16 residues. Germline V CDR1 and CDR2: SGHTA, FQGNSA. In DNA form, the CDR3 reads TGTGCCAGCACTCCGGACTTAGCGGGAGGCCAAGAGACCCAGTACTTC. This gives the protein CASTPDLAGGQETQYF.